The present T cell receptor beta chain was sequenced within a study of blood T cell repertoires in COVID-19. Across the study: Samples taken during acute and convalescent COVID-19 were collected in the United States, Italy and Spain. PBMCs, B-cell-depleted T cells, or T cells provided the cDNA or gDNA that made up the material.

V trimming: 0 bases; J trimming: 4 bases; junction bases outside the gene matches: 8. Per the germline V gene, CDR1 is SGHKS and CDR2 is YYEKEE (reference sequence). The CDR3 spans 16 residues. Per the original methods: From reference gene primer amplification, estimates of nucleated cell counts were derived. Data came from immunoSEQ multiplex PCR; TCRdb stores just in-frame clones and leaves some out. The DNA was the basis for D and trimming; V, J and clone size are from that table. The sample contains roughly 86,000 clones, 80% to 85% of which appear only once. The sequence was collected from a man aged 55 to 69 with acute or convalescent COVID-19. Sequences were obtained from peripheral blood. The chain carries TRBV5-5 and TRBJ1-2; TRBD1 matches at 8 bases. CDR3 coding DNA: TGTGCCAGCAGCTTGGGAGAGACAGGGGACTTCTATGGCTACACCTTC. Its translation is CASSLGETGDFYGYTF.